These T cell receptor beta chains were read from a single sample in a study of cytomegalovirus exposure and HLA in healthy donors. The data were produced by immunoSEQ multiplex PCR, yet TCRdb's version contains in-frame clones alone and is incomplete. The sample yields 180,000 or so clones, 81% seen once. Sequenced: PBMCs. These receptors came from a woman between 18 and 29 years old in good health and CMV-seropositive. The CDR3 runs from the conserved cysteine through the conserved F or W. D genes are given only for firm matches. Expanded clones get a size class; other rows say once, few or many, or leave the size out.

v_call	clone_size	d_call	cdr3_length	j_call	cdr3_nt	cdr3_aa
TRBV5-8	few	-	14	TRBJ1-2	TGTGCCAGCAGCGGGAGGGGTTGGAACTATGGCTACACCTTC	CASSGRGWNYGYTF
TRBV6-1	once	-	13	TRBJ2-1	TGTGCCACCACGATAGGGGCCGGCGATGAGCAGTTCTTC	CATTIGAGDEQFF
TRBV7-2	-	-	15	TRBJ2-5	TGTGCCAGCAGCTTACTGGACTGGGGCCAAGAGACCCAGTACTTC	CASSLLDWGQETQYF
TRBV2	-	-	14	TRBJ2-2	TGTGCCAGCGTCTCCGGACAGTCCACCGGGGAGCTGTTTTTT	CASVSGQSTGELFF
TRBV19	-	-	14	TRBJ2-5	TGTGCCAGTAGTAAACGACAAGACCAAGAGACCCAGTACTTC	CASSKRQDQETQYF
TRBV27	-	-	11	TRBJ1-4	TGTGCCAGCCGATGGGAGGGAAAACTGTTTTTT	CASRWEGKLFF
TRBV10-2	-	TRBD1	14	TRBJ2-3	TGCGCCAGCAGTCCCTGGACAGGGCGGGATACGCAGTATTTT	CASSPWTGRDTQYF
TRBV7-3	-	-	17	TRBJ1-1	TGTGCCAGCAGCCCGACGGCGGGGTATGGTGAGAACACTGAAGCTTTCTTT	CASSPTAGYGENTEAFF
TRBV7-9	-	-	15	TRBJ2-2	TGTGCCACCAATAAGGCAGGAAGGAACACCGGGGAGCTGTTTTTT	CATNKAGRNTGELFF
TRBV2	-	-	14	TRBJ1-2	TGTGCCAGCAGTGAAATCCGGGGGAATCATGGCTACACCTTC	CASSEIRGNHGYTF
TRBV5-4	few	-	16	TRBJ2-7	TGTGCCAGCAGCCGGGCCACAGGGCCAGCCCTATACGAGCAGTACTTC	CASSRATGPALYEQYF
TRBV11-2	-	-	11	TRBJ2-7	TGTGCCAGCAGCCGCGAGTCCGAGCAGTACTTC	CASSRESEQYF
TRBV28	-	TRBD1	17	TRBJ2-3	TGTGCCAGCAGTTTACGGGGACAGGGTTCTAGCACAGATACGCAGTATTTT	CASSLRGQGSSTDTQYF
TRBV9	-	TRBD1	15	TRBJ1-1	TGTGCCAGCAGCGTAGAAGGACAGGGGACGTCTGAAGCTTTCTTT	CASSVEGQGTSEAFF
TRBV15	many	TRBD2	15	TRBJ2-3	TGTGCCACCAGCAGGACTAGCGGGGGCACAGATACGCAGTATTTT	CATSRTSGGTDTQYF
TRBV19	-	-	15	TRBJ2-7	TGTGCCAGTAGTACAAAGGGGCGACTCCCCTACGAGCAGTACTTC	CASSTKGRLPYEQYF
TRBV5-8	-	-	16	TRBJ2-2	TGTGCCAGCAGCTTCACGGAGGGGCAGAACACCGGGGAGCTGTTTTTT	CASSFTEGQNTGELFF
TRBV6-8	-	-	14	TRBJ2-7	TGTGCCAGGGGACACAGGGCCCCCGTCTACGAGCAGTACTTC	CARGHRAPVYEQYF
TRBV11-2	-	TRBD2	19	TRBJ2-1	TGTGCCAGCAGCTTAGAGCGGGCTAGCGGGGGGGCAGGCTACAATGAGCAGTTCTTC	CASSLERASGGAGYNEQFF
TRBV5-6	-	-	18	TRBJ2-3	TGTGCCAGCAGCTTGGCTAGCTGGGGGGGGCGCCGCCCAGATACGCAGTATTTT	CASSLASWGGRRPDTQYF
TRBV7-2	-	-	14	TRBJ1-5	TGTGCCAGCAGCTCAGATTATAGCAATCAGCCCCAGCATTTT	CASSSDYSNQPQHF
TRBV6-5	few	TRBD1	14	TRBJ2-7	TGTGCCAGCAGTTCCGGACAGGGTTGGGACGAGCAGTACTTC	CASSSGQGWDEQYF
TRBV10-3	few	TRBD1	14	TRBJ1-1	TGTGCCATCAGTGAGTCAGGGACAGGGTCTGAAGCTTTCTTT	CAISESGTGSEAFF
TRBV5-1	-	-	13	TRBJ1-1	TGCGCCAGCAGCTCGGGGTTGGGAACTGAAGCTTTCTTT	CASSSGLGTEAFF
TRBV11-3	-	-	13	TRBJ1-1	TGTGCCAGCAGCTTAGGTCTCGGCACTGAAGCTTTCTTT	CASSLGLGTEAFF
TRBV25-1	-	-	14	TRBJ2-1	TGTGCCAGCAGTGAATGGGCCAGCTACAATGAGCAGTTCTTC	CASSEWASYNEQFF
TRBV7-9	-	-	11	TRBJ2-5	TGTGCCAGCAGCACCCGGGAGACCCAGTACTTC	CASSTRETQYF
TRBV5-4	-	-	15	TRBJ2-1	TGTGCCAGCAGCCCCGGGACTCCTTCCTACAATGAGCAGTTCTTC	CASSPGTPSYNEQFF
TRBV2	-	TRBD1	15	TRBJ2-3	TGTGCCAGCCGGGGACAGGGTCTTAGCTCAGATACGCAGTATTTT	CASRGQGLSSDTQYF
TRBV5-1	-	-	14	TRBJ1-2	TGCGCCAGCAGCTTATTAGATCTGACTGGTGGCTACACCTTC	CASSLLDLTGGYTF
TRBV13	-	-	14	TRBJ2-2	TGTGCCAGCAGCGCCCAGGGTGGCACCGGGGAGCTGTTTTTT	CASSAQGGTGELFF
TRBV30	-	-	12	TRBJ2-7	TGTGCCTGGAGTGGGCTAGCCTACGAGCAGTACTTC	CAWSGLAYEQYF
TRBV6-5	-	-	16	TRBJ2-7	TGTGCCAGCAGTTACTCCAGGGGTGGGAAGGCCCACGAGCAGTACTTC	CASSYSRGGKAHEQYF
TRBV4-2	-	-	14	TRBJ1-1	TGTGCCAGCATGACGGTGGGGGGAAACACTGAAGCTTTCTTT	CASMTVGGNTEAFF
TRBV5-4	-	-	12	TRBJ2-1	TGTGCCAGCAGCTTAAGAGGGATTGAGCAGTTCTTC	CASSLRGIEQFF
TRBV27	-	-	11	TRBJ2-2	TGTGCCAGCAGTCGACAGGGGGAGCTGTTTTTT	CASSRQGELFF
TRBV5-1	-	-	13	TRBJ1-2	TGCGCCAGCGGGGGCAGGGTTGGCTATGGCTACACCTTC	CASGGRVGYGYTF
TRBV2	-	-	15	TRBJ2-3	TGTGCCAGCAGTCAACTAGCCCAAGGCACAGATACGCAGTATTTT	CASSQLAQGTDTQYF
TRBV7-7	-	TRBD1	16	TRBJ1-5	TGTGCTAGCAGCTTAGGCAGGACAGGGGCAAGACAGCCCCAGCATTTT	CASSLGRTGARQPQHF
TRBV5-5	-	-	14	TRBJ2-7	TGTGCCAGCAACACAGGCAGGGCTGACTACGAGCAGTACTTC	CASNTGRADYEQYF
TRBV7-9	-	-	15	TRBJ1-2	TGTGCCAGCAGCGACACAAGGCTAGCCCCATTTGGCTACACCTTC	CASSDTRLAPFGYTF
TRBV15	-	TRBD1	18	TRBJ2-1	TGTGCCACCAGCAGAGAGAGAATTACACCGGGACAGGGGAATGAGCAGTTCTTC	CATSRERITPGQGNEQFF
TRBV10-3	-	TRBD1	15	TRBJ1-2	TGTGCCATCAGTGGGGGGGACAGGGCGAGGACTGGCTACACCTTC	CAISGGDRARTGYTF
TRBV5-3	-	TRBD1	15	TRBJ1-4	TGTGCCAGAAGCTTGGACAGGGGCAGGGATGAAAAACTGTTTTTT	CARSLDRGRDEKLFF
TRBV13	-	-	11	TRBJ2-1	TGTGCCACCGAGAACCTTCATGAGCAGTTCTTC	CATENLHEQFF
TRBV19	-	-	14	TRBJ2-2	TGTGCCAGTAGTATCCAGGAGAACACCGGGGAGCTGTTTTTT	CASSIQENTGELFF
TRBV29-1	-	TRBD1	15	TRBJ2-2	TGCAGCGCCGAAAGACAGGGAGAGGGCACCGGGGAGCTGTTTTTT	CSAERQGEGTGELFF
TRBV5-1	-	-	14	TRBJ1-6	TGCGCCAGCAGCTTGCGGGCAGGGCGTTCACCCCTCCACTTT	CASSLRAGRSPLHF
TRBV7-9	-	-	14	TRBJ1-3	TGTGCCAGCAGGCGGGGGAGCTCTGGAAACACCATATATTTT	CASRRGSSGNTIYF
TRBV10-3	-	TRBD2	14	TRBJ2-2	TGTGCCGCAGCGGGGGCGGGGGACACCGGGGAGCTGTTTTTT	CAAAGAGDTGELFF
TRBV5-6	-	TRBD1	16	TRBJ1-6	TGTGCCAGCAGCTTGGGAGACAGGGGCTATAATTCACCCCTCCACTTT	CASSLGDRGYNSPLHF
TRBV7-8	-	-	17	TRBJ2-1	TGTGCCAGCAGCTTAGTTTATGGGGCGAGCTCCTACAATGAGCAGTTCTTC	CASSLVYGASSYNEQFF
TRBV19	few	-	20	TRBJ1-5	TGTGCCAGTAGTATAGATCACAGGACCGCGCGATCTTCGGATGATCAGCCCCAGCATTTT	CASSIDHRTARSSDDQPQHF
TRBV2	once	TRBD1	15	TRBJ1-5	TGTGCCAGCAGGACTTGGACAGGGGGCAATCAGCCCCAGCATTTT	CASRTWTGGNQPQHF
TRBV7-9	-	-	14	TRBJ2-2	TGTGCCAGCATCCCGGGAAAGAACACCGGGGAGCTGTTTTTT	CASIPGKNTGELFF